The 2 T cell receptor beta chains presented below share a single source sample, sequenced in a study of cytotoxic CD8 clonotypes in ibrutinib-treated CLL. Sequencing was performed with immunoSEQ multiplex PCR; in TCRdb, only in-frame clones are kept and a portion is missing. Of 200,000 to 250,000 clones listed, just over 70% were seen once; the top ten hold about 6%. The sample in question was PBMCs, obtained after 12 months of ibrutinib treatment. The source is a human donor with chronic lymphocytic leukemia.

This clone was seen a single time. V and J are TRBV19 and TRBJ1-5, with 8 bases matching TRBD1. The CDR3 is 13 amino acids. Germline CDR1 is LNHDA and CDR2 is SQIVND (reference sequence). With 7 bases clipped from V and 4 bases from J, the junction kept 3 bases outside the gene matches. CDR3 sequence (DNA): TGTGCCAGTATGGACAGGGAAAATCAGCCCCAGCATTTT. Translation: CASMDRENQPQHF. Together with reference TRBV19 and TRBJ1-5, the CDR3 gives the full variable domain: DGGITQSPKYLFRKEGQNVTLSCEQNLNHDAMYWYRQDPGQGLRLIYYSQIVNDFQKGDIAEGYSVSREKKESFPLTVTSAQKNPTAFYLCASMDRENQPQHFGDGTRLSIL.

Only a few counts were recorded for this clone. The V and J genes are TRBV7-2 and TRBJ2-7; a weak D match, TRBD1 (5 bases). The germline V gene has CDR1 SGHTA and CDR2 FQGNSA. The CDR3 consists of 13 residues. V was shortened by 3 bases and J by 4 bases, with 10 bases between the two germline ends. The CDR3, as DNA: TGTGCCAGCAGCTTGTCGACAGATTACGAGCAGTACTTC. This encodes CASSLSTDYEQYF.